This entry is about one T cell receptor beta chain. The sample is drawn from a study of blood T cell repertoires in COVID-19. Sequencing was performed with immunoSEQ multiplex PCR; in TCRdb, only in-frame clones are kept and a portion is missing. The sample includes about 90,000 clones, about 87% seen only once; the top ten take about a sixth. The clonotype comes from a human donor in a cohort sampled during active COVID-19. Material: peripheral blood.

The CDR3 coding sequence is TGTGCCAGCAGCTCCTACGGGGGGGACCTTACGCAGTATTTT. Translation: CASSSYGGDLTQYF. The chain uses TRBV5-5 and TRBJ2-3; TRBD2 agrees at 8 bases. The V gene's germline CDR1 is SGHKS and CDR2 YYEKEE (reference sequence). The CDR3 is 14 residues long. Trimming removed 3 bases from V and 8 bases from J; junction bases left unmatched: 8.